Listed below are T cell receptor beta chains from one sample, sequenced in a study of T cells in Graves' hyperthyroidism and ophthalmopathy. TCRdb ran MiXCR on the multiplex PCR reads and lists one entry per CDR3 protein. The repertoire holds some 500,000 distinct CDR3 sequences, with around 15% as singletons. The sample consisted of blood. All receptors come from a woman aged 18 to 35 with Graves' hyperthyroidism. CDR3s include the opening cysteine and the closing phenylalanine or tryptophan. A D gene is named only where the DNA matches it firmly. Rows give clone size only sometimes, using once, few, many, or a class for an expanded clone.

size: once; V: TRBV12-3/TRBV12-4; D: -; length: 16; J: TRBJ2-2; CDR3: CAGRTGATPNTGELFF; DNA: TGTGCCGGGAGGACAGGAGCCACGCCGAACACCGGGGAGCTGTTTTTT
size: many; V: TRBV3-1; D: TRBD1; length: 13; J: TRBJ1-4; CDR3: CASKQGEIEKLFF; DNA: TGTGCCAGTAAACAGGGGGAAATCGAAAAACTGTTTTTT
size: -; V: TRBV2; D: TRBD2; length: 13; J: TRBJ2-3; CDR3: CASRRTSGRTQYF; DNA: TGTGCCAGCCGCCGGACTAGCGGGAGGACGCAGTATTTT
size: -; V: TRBV7-9; D: -; length: 14; J: TRBJ2-7; CDR3: CASSLKQGPYEQYF; DNA: TGTGCCAGCAGCCTAAAACAGGGACCCTACGAGCAGTACTTC
size: -; V: TRBV2; D: -; length: 15; J: TRBJ2-6; CDR3: CASRGKYSGANVLTF; DNA: TGTGCCAGCCGGGGGAAATACTCTGGGGCCAACGTCCTGACTTTC
size: few; V: TRBV4-1; D: TRBD2; length: 15; J: TRBJ2-5; CDR3: CASSQVRASGETQYF; DNA: TGCGCCAGCAGCCAAGTTAGGGCTAGCGGAGAGACCCAGTACTTC
size: many; V: TRBV20-1; D: TRBD2; length: 14; J: TRBJ2-7; CDR3: CSASLRTSVYEQYF; DNA: TGCAGTGCTAGCCTCAGGACTAGTGTCTACGAGCAGTACTTC
size: -; V: TRBV6-1; D: -; length: 16; J: TRBJ2-7; CDR3: CASSDIGLGDFYEQYF; DNA: TGTGCCAGCAGTGATATCGGACTGGGTGATTTCTACGAGCAGTACTTC
size: many; V: TRBV12-3/TRBV12-4; D: -; length: 14; J: TRBJ1-6; CDR3: CASSPTQENSPLHF; DNA: TGTGCCAGCAGCCCAACCCAAGAGAATTCACCCCTCCACTTT
size: few; V: TRBV4-2; D: -; length: 15; J: TRBJ2-3; CDR3: CASSLDGRSTDTQYF; DNA: TGTGCCAGCAGCCTGGACGGACGGAGCACAGATACGCAGTATTTT
size: -; V: TRBV6-1; D: -; length: 17; J: TRBJ2-2; CDR3: CASGGSGGLPNTGELFF; DNA: TGTGCCAGCGGGGGGTCAGGGGGACTCCCGAACACCGGGGAGCTGTTTTTT
size: few; V: TRBV5-8; D: -; length: 16; J: TRBJ2-2; CDR3: CASSLLWGYDTGELFF; DNA: TGTGCCAGCAGCTTGCTGTGGGGGTATGACACCGGGGAGCTGTTTTTT
size: -; V: TRBV19; D: -; length: 13; J: TRBJ1-5; CDR3: CASAHGRDQPQHF; DNA: TGTGCCAGTGCCCATGGACGTGATCAGCCCCAGCATTTT
size: -; V: TRBV24-1; D: -; length: 14; J: TRBJ2-1; CDR3: CATSDFHLVGEQFF; DNA: TGTGCCACCAGTGATTTTCACCTGGTTGGGGAGCAGTTCTTC
size: -; V: TRBV6-2/TRBV6-3; D: -; length: 14; J: TRBJ1-1; CDR3: CASRRGDRGTEAFF; DNA: TGTGCCAGCAGACGAGGGGATAGAGGCACTGAAGCTTTCTTT
size: many; V: TRBV10-3; D: TRBD1; length: 14; J: TRBJ2-1; CDR3: CAISRQGSYNEQFF; DNA: TGTGCCATCTCCCGACAGGGGTCCTACAATGAGCAGTTCTTC
size: many; V: TRBV12-3/TRBV12-4; D: -; length: 13; J: TRBJ1-2; CDR3: CASSWVERNGYTF; DNA: TGTGCCAGCAGTTGGGTGGAGAGGAATGGCTACACCTTC
size: few; V: TRBV19; D: TRBD2; length: 15; J: TRBJ2-7; CDR3: CASQLFPGEGYEQYF; DNA: TGTGCCTCCCAACTCTTTCCTGGGGAGGGATACGAGCAGTACTTC
size: many; V: TRBV5-1; D: TRBD1; length: 14; J: TRBJ2-3; CDR3: CASSLGTGKDTQYF; DNA: TGCGCCAGCAGCTTGGGGACAGGGAAAGATACGCAGTATTTT
size: many; V: TRBV6-1; D: -; length: 14; J: TRBJ1-1; CDR3: CASTWGFVNTEAFF; DNA: TGTGCCAGCACCTGGGGGTTTGTGAACACTGAAGCTTTCTTT
size: many; V: TRBV5-5; D: -; length: 14; J: TRBJ2-1; CDR3: CASSGAGHNNEQFF; DNA: TGTGCCAGCAGCGGTGCGGGGCATAACAATGAGCAGTTCTTC
size: few; V: TRBV24-1; D: TRBD2; length: 17; J: TRBJ2-1; CDR3: CATSESTTSGRYNEQFF; DNA: TGTGCCACCAGTGAAAGTACGACTAGCGGGAGGTACAATGAGCAGTTCTTC
size: few; V: TRBV11-2; D: -; length: 14; J: TRBJ1-2; CDR3: CASSLVSWGNGYTF; DNA: TGTGCCAGCAGCTTAGTCTCTTGGGGGAATGGCTACACCTTC
size: few; V: TRBV6-4; D: -; length: 15; J: TRBJ1-5; CDR3: CASSAMGGFNQPQHF; DNA: TGTGCCAGCAGTGCGATGGGGGGGTTCAATCAGCCCCAGCATTTT
size: many; V: TRBV7-9; D: -; length: 19; J: TRBJ2-5; CDR3: CASSPSVSYSRKGQETQYF; DNA: TGTGCCAGCAGCCCTAGCGTGTCTTACAGCCGAAAAGGACAAGAGACCCAGTACTTC
size: -; V: TRBV20-1; D: -; length: 14; J: TRBJ2-1; CDR3: CSARGASWEDEQFF; DNA: TGCAGTGCTAGGGGGGCCTCGTGGGAAGATGAGCAGTTCTTC
size: many; V: TRBV30; D: -; length: 15; J: TRBJ2-7; CDR3: CAWRSSGVSSYEQYF; DNA: TGTGCCTGGAGATCATCCGGGGTCAGCTCCTACGAGCAGTACTTC
size: few; V: TRBV7-8; D: -; length: 10; J: TRBJ2-2; CDR3: CASTPGELFF; DNA: TGTGCCAGCACCCCCGGGGAGCTGTTTTTT
size: few; V: TRBV30; D: TRBD1; length: 13; J: TRBJ1-1; CDR3: CAWRQGDYTETFF; DNA: TGTGCCTGGAGGCAGGGGGATTACACTGAAACTTTCTTT
size: -; V: TRBV7-9; D: -; length: 15; J: TRBJ1-3; CDR3: CASSFPGRSGNTIYF; DNA: TGTGCCAGCAGCTTCCCCGGGCGCTCTGGAAACACCATATATTTT
size: -; V: TRBV6-2/TRBV6-3; D: -; length: 13; J: TRBJ1-5; CDR3: CASSPRESQPQHF; DNA: TGTGCCAGCAGTCCCAGAGAGAGTCAGCCCCAGCATTTT
size: many; V: TRBV18; D: -; length: 14; J: TRBJ2-1; CDR3: CASSPPTGHNEQFF; DNA: TGTGCCAGCTCACCACCGACTGGGCACAATGAGCAGTTCTTC
size: many; V: TRBV12-3/TRBV12-4; D: -; length: 15; J: TRBJ1-5; CDR3: CASSFRGRMGEPQHF; DNA: TGTGCCAGCAGTTTTAGAGGACGTATGGGAGAGCCCCAGCATTTT